This T cell receptor (beta chain) was captured by sequencing in a study of blood T cell repertoires in COVID-19. In the study overall: PBMCs, B-cell-depleted T cells, or T cells were the source of the cDNA or gDNA that made up the material.

Assay used: immunoSEQ multiplex PCR; TCRdb lists only in-frame clones, some missing. The repertoire includes about 340,000 clones, about 92% of them detected once, and around 20% sits in the top ten. V shed 3 bases and J 7 bases; nucleotides not matched to a gene: 2. This CDR3 is 12 amino acids long. Germline V lookup: CDR1 WSHSY, CDR2 SAAADI. This clone was recorded once. Participants spanned ages roughly 18 to 95 years and resided in 24 US areas. Cohort assignment relied on participant-reported clinical history. The clonotype originates from a woman younger than 45 who had recovered from COVID-19. The chain carries TRBV10-2 and TRBJ1-2; 7 nucleotides agree with TRBD1. Sequenced input: PBMCs or T cells enriched from blood (not recorded which). The chain's CDR3 is CASSEGGSGYTF. CDR3 sequence (DNA): TGCGCCAGCAGTGAAGGGGGCTCTGGCTACACCTTC.